A single sample is the source of the 21 T cell receptor beta chains below, sequenced in a study of T cell responses to AZD1222 COVID-19 vaccine (dated by TCRdb to about 2021). Library construction relied on the immunoSEQ multiplex PCR assay. Entries here come from immuneACCESS through TCRdb and include only in-frame sequences with V and J called. Some clones fail to appear in such tables; in the studies checked, an unresolved V gene covers under half of the shortfall, and the cause of the remainder is unknown. This sample gives 120,000 or so clones in total; 70% to 85% of them show up just once. The ten largest make up about 29% of the sample. The time point label of this sample denotes: about 28 days (+/-7) after the second vaccine dose. Specimen: peripheral blood, collected 28 days after the second AZD1222 dose. All receptors come from an adult who received the AZD1222 COVID-19 vaccine.

The table lists this clone with a count of one. The chain uses TRBV3-1 (or the pseudogene TRBV3-2) and TRBJ2-3; TRBD2 agrees at 14 bases. Germline loops: CDR1 LGHDT, CDR2 YNNKEL (reference sequence). Unmatched junction bases numbered 7, after V lost 5 bases and J lost 0 bases. There are 18 residues in the CDR3. CDR3 DNA: TGTGCCAGCAGCTTTCAGACTAGCGGGGGGGCAAGCACAGATACGCAGTATTTT. Translation: CASSFQTSGGASTDTQYF.

In this sample, this clone turned up once. The chain links TRBV21-1 to TRBJ1-5; the listed D gene, TRBD1, was not tested against the DNA. TRBV21-1 is deemed a pseudogene. The CDR3 loop spans 17 amino acids. CDR3 coding DNA: TGTGCCAGCAGCAAAGAGGGACAGGGGTATAGCAATCAGCCCCAGCATTTT. It encodes CASSKEGQGYSNQPQHF.

The V call is TRBV15, the J call TRBJ2-1, with D perhaps TRBD2 (5 bases). Germline CDR1 is LNHNV and CDR2 is YYDKDF (reference sequence). Deletions cut 0 bases from V and 4 bases from J, with 13 bases between. The CDR3 loop spans 16 amino acids. The CDR3 DNA follows: TGTGCCACCAGCAGAGATGATGCTAGCAGATACAATGAGCAGTTCTTC. Its protein product is CATSRDDASRYNEQFF.

As regards this clone: This could be a read error, since a much larger clone is one nucleotide away. Here the CDR3 DNA reads TGTGCCAGCAGCTTCGAGGGCGGGGGGGCGAATGAGCAGTTCTTC. It is translated as CASSFEGGGANEQFF. J is TRBJ2-1 and V is TRBV13, with 9 bases matching TRBD2. V dropped 3 bases and J dropped 7; count of bases not matched to a gene: 7. This CDR3 comprises 15 residues. The germline CDR1 and CDR2 sequences are PRHDT and FYEKMQ (reference sequence).

The V and J genes are TRBV11-2 and TRBJ1-1; possible D gene TRBD1, 5 bases. Germline CDR1 and CDR2: SGHAT and FQNNGV. This CDR3 has 13 residues. Trimming shortened V by 3 bases and J by 9 bases, and 14 bases separated the two germline ends. The CDR3 DNA reads TGTGCCAGCAGCTTCGGGCCGTCAGGGAAAGCTTTCTTT. It specifies CASSFGPSGKAFF.

The rearrangement uses TRBV11-2 and TRBJ1-1; D remains unclear. V was trimmed by 5 bases and J by 1 base, leaving 8 bases between them. This CDR3 comprises 13 residues. Looked up from germline, CDR1 is SGHAT and CDR2 is FQNNGV. DNA for the CDR3: TGTGCCAGCAGCCTCGGTAGGAACACTGAAGCTTTCTTT. This translates into CASSLGRNTEAFF.

This chain joins TRBV7-6 and TRBJ1-1; D not certain. Germline V gene lookup returns CDR1 SGHVS and CDR2 FNYEAQ. The CDR3 has 15 amino acids. The ends were cut back, 6 bases at V and 1 base at J, with 15 bases in the middle. The CDR3 here is CASRKRSSTNTEAFF. The CDR3 nucleotides are TGTGCCAGCAGGAAGAGGTCCTCTACGAACACTGAAGCTTTCTTT.

The gene calls are TRBV7-2 and TRBJ1-5, with D hard to call. Germline lookup yields CDR1 SGHTA and CDR2 FQGNSA. The CDR3 is 14 amino acids. The V gene lost 3 bases and the J gene lost 3 bases, with 9 bases spanning the gap. The CDR3 sequence is CASSLPGPNQPQHF. The CDR3 bases are TGTGCCAGCAGCTTGCCCGGGCCCAATCAGCCCCAGCATTTT.

V gene TRBV6-5 combines with J gene TRBJ2-1, with D possibly being TRBD1 (6 bases). Germline lookup yields CDR1 MNHEY and CDR2 SVGAGI. The CDR3 sequence is 15 residues long. Trimming removed 6 bases from V and 5 bases from J, with 17 bases in between. CDR3 sequence: CASRKYRVSNNEQFF. The CDR3 region has the DNA TGTGCCAGCAGGAAATACAGGGTCTCTAACAATGAGCAGTTCTTC.

This clone was detected only a few times. V gene TRBV7-8 combines with J gene TRBJ2-6; TRBD1 matches 7 bases. CDR3 length: 19 amino acids. V dropped 5 bases and J dropped 1; count of bases not matched to a gene: 14. Per the germline V gene, CDR1 is SGHVS and CDR2 is FQNEAQ. The CDR3 region is CASSLRGSSGVSGANVLTF. The CDR3 bases are TGTGCCAGCAGCCTCAGGGGGAGTTCAGGGGTGTCTGGGGCCAACGTCCTGACTTTC.

V and J are TRBV12-3 or TRBV12-4 and TRBJ2-2, with D hard to call. Trimming pared 5 bases from V and 4 bases from J, leaving 2 bases between. The CDR3 runs 11 residues. The CDR3 is CASSGTGELFF. The DNA for the CDR3 is TGTGCCAGCAGTGGCACCGGGGAGCTGTTTTTT.

This clone was recorded a few times. This chain links TRBV5-4 with TRBJ1-1, with 12 bases lining up with TRBD1. The junction had 10 bases not matched to a gene; V was cut back by 3 bases and J by 4 bases. The germline CDR1 and CDR2 sequences are SGHNT and YYREEE (reference sequence). The CDR3 has 17 residues. This CDR3 reads CASSYRDRGREGTEAFF. The CDR3 DNA is TGTGCCAGCAGCTACCGGGACAGGGGGCGGGAAGGCACTGAAGCTTTCTTT.

The chain carries TRBV4-1 and TRBJ2-2, with 8 bases identical to TRBD1. After removal of 3 bases from V and 2 bases from J, the junction contained 5 bases not matched to a gene. The CDR3 consists of 16 residues. CDR1 and CDR2 from the germline V gene are MGHRA and YSYEKL. CDR3 loop: CASSHPDRGNTGELFF. CDR3 sequence (DNA): TGCGCCAGCAGCCACCCAGACAGGGGCAACACCGGGGAGCTGTTTTTT.

This clone was seen only once. The V and J genes are TRBV2 and TRBJ1-5; maybe TRBD1 (6 bases). V gave up 1 base and J gave up 2 bases, with 6 bases separating them. CDR1 is SNHLY, CDR2 FYNNEI, per germline. The CDR3 loop spans 14 amino acids. CDR3 sequence: CASSEGQGNQPQHF. The CDR3 region has the DNA TGTGCCAGCAGTGAAGGACAGGGCAATCAGCCCCAGCATTTT.

The rearrangement uses TRBV3-1 (or the pseudogene TRBV3-2) and TRBJ1-4, with D unclear. CDR1 and CDR2 from the germline V gene are LGHDT and YNNKEL (reference sequence). V dropped 1 base and J dropped 0 bases, with 18 bases sitting between them. This CDR3 comprises 19 residues. Here the CDR3 reads CASSQGLALTASTNEKLFF. The CDR3 DNA reads as TGTGCCAGCAGCCAAGGACTGGCCTTAACTGCGTCAACTAATGAAAAACTGTTTTTT.

CDR3 in amino acids: CASGAGETQYF. The DNA for the CDR3 is TGTGCTTCGGGAGCGGGAGAGACCCAGTACTTC. The V and J genes are TRBV19 and TRBJ2-5; tentatively, D is TRBD2 (6 bases). The CDR3 is 11 residues long. Per the germline V gene, CDR1 is LNHDA and CDR2 is SQIVND (reference sequence).

This rearrangement joins TRBV11-2 to TRBJ1-2; D is undetermined. This CDR3 region has 15 residues. The ends were cut back, 1 base at V and 2 bases at J, with 11 bases in the middle. Germline values: CDR1 SGHAT, CDR2 FQNNGV. CDR3 in amino acids: CASSLGAGINYGYTF. The CDR3 DNA sequence: TGTGCCAGCAGCTTAGGGGCAGGAATAAACTATGGCTACACCTTC.

The chain has TRBV19 and TRBJ2-7; D ambiguous. The V end lost 5 bases, the J end lost 1 base, and 12 bases lay between the germline ends. There are 14 residues in the CDR3. CDR1 is LNHDA, CDR2 SQIVND, per germline (reference sequence). The CDR3 bases are TGTGCCAGTAGTGCCCTTTCTGTTTCCTACGAGCAGTACTTC. This codes for CASSALSVSYEQYF.

This chain uses TRBV14 with TRBJ1-4; D is undetermined. Between the trimmed V and J ends, which lost 0 bases and 4 bases, there was a span of 9 bases. The CDR3 contains 15 residues. Germline V CDR1 and CDR2: SGHDN, FVKESK. The CDR3, as DNA: TGTGCCAGCAGCCAAGATGGTTACCTTAATGAAAAACTGTTTTTT. It specifies CASSQDGYLNEKLFF.

The chain uses TRBV6-1 and TRBJ2-2, with TRBD1 as a possible D gene (5 bases). Trimming left V 2 bases short and J 7 bases short, with 11 bases between. The germline V gene has CDR1 MNHNS and CDR2 SASEGT. The CDR3 is 14 residues long. The CDR3 nucleotides are TGTGCCAGCAGTGAACAGGGATCGGGCGGGGAGCTGTTTTTT. It encodes CASSEQGSGGELFF.

This sequence joins TRBV27 and TRBJ2-2; D possibly uses TRBD1 or TRBD2 (5 bases each). The CDR3 runs to 16 residues. The V end lost 7 bases, the J end lost 4 bases, and 19 bases lay between the germline ends. The V gene's germline CDR1 is MNHEY and CDR2 SMNVEV (reference sequence). In nucleotides, the CDR3 is TGTGCCAGCATCCAAAGGGCAGGGCGGGCCACCGGGGAGCTGTTTTTT. Protein sequence: CASIQRAGRATGELFF.